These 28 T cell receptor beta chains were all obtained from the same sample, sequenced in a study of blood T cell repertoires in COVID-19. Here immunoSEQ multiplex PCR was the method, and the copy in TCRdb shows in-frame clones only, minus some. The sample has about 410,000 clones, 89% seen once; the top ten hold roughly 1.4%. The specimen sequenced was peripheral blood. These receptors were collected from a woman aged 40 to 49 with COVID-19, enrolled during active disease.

The CDR3 protein is CASSLRQNTEAFF. The CDR3 DNA reads TGTGCCAGCAGTCTCCGACAGAACACTGAAGCTTTCTTT. V usage is TRBV6-6 and J usage is TRBJ1-1; D gene unclear. The germline V gene encodes CDR1 MNHNY and CDR2 SVGAGI (reference sequence). The CDR3 length is 13 residues. V was pared by 5 bases and J by 1 base, with 8 bases between.

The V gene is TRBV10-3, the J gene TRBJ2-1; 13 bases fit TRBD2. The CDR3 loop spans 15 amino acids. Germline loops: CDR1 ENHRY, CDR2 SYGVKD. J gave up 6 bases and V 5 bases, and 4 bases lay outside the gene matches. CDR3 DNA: TGTGCCATCAGTACTAGCGGGAGGGATGTCAATGAGCAGTTCTTC. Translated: CAISTSGRDVNEQFF.

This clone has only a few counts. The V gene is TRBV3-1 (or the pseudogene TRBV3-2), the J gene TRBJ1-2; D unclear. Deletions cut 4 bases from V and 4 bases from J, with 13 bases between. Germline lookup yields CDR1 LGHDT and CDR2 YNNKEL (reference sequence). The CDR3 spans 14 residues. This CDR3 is CASSPPTRSYGYTF. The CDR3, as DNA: TGTGCCAGCAGCCCGCCTACACGGAGCTATGGCTACACCTTC.

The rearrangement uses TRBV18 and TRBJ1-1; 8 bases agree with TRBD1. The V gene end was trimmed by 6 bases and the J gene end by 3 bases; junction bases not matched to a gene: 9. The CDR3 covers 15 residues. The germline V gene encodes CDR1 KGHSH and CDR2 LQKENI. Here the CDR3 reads CASSLRTGTDTEAFF. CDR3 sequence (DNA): TGTGCCAGCTCTCTTCGGACAGGGACCGACACTGAAGCTTTCTTT.

In DNA, the CDR3 is TGTGCCAGCAGCTTCATGCAGGGACAGGGATCTGAGCAGTTCTTC. Protein product: CASSFMQGQGSEQFF. The V and J genes are TRBV11-3 and TRBJ2-1; 9 nucleotides align to TRBD1. The CDR3 length is 15 residues. V trimming: 3 bases; J trimming: 9 bases; junction bases outside the gene matches: 9. Looked up from germline, CDR1 is SGHNT and CDR2 is YENEEA.

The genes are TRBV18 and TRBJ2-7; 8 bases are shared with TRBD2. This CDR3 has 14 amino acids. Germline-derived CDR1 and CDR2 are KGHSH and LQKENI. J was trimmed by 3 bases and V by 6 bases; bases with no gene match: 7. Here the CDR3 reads CASSVGLEGYEQYF. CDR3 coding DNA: TGTGCCAGCTCCGTGGGACTAGAGGGCTACGAGCAGTACTTC.

CDR3 protein: CASSPHSRRNTIYF. CDR3 nucleotide sequence: TGTGCCAGCAGCCCACACAGTCGGAGAAACACCATATATTTT. The chain employs TRBV7-2 and TRBJ1-3, with D uncertain. The V end lost 5 bases, the J end lost 5 bases, and 13 bases lay between the germline ends. This CDR3 region has 14 residues. CDR1 and CDR2 from the germline V gene are SGHTA and FQGNSA. The whole variable domain, filled in from reference TRBV7-2 and TRBJ1-3, reads GAGVSQSPSNKVTEKGKDVELRCDPISGHTALYWYRQSLGQGLEFLIYFQGNSAPDKSGLPSDRFSAERTGGSVSTLTIQRTQQEDSAVYLCASSPHSRRNTIYFGEGSWLTVV.

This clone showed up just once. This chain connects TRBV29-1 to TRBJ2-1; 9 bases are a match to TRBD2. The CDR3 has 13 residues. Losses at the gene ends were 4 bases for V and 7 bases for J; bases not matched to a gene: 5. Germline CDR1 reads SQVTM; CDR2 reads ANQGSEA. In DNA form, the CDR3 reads TGCAGCGTTGTCCCTAGCGGGGTGAATGAGCAGTTCTTC. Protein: CSVVPSGVNEQFF.

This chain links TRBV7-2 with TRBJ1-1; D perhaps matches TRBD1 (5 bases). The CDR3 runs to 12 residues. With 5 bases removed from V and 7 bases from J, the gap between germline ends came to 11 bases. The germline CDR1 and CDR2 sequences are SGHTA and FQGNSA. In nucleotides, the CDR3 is TGTGCCAGCAGCCCTACAGGATTTGAAGCTTTCTTT. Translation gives CASSPTGFEAFF. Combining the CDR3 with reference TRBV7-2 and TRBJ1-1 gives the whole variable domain GAGVSQSPSNKVTEKGKDVELRCDPISGHTALYWYRQSLGQGLEFLIYFQGNSAPDKSGLPSDRFSAERTGGSVSTLTIQRTQQEDSAVYLCASSPTGFEAFFGQGTRLTVV.

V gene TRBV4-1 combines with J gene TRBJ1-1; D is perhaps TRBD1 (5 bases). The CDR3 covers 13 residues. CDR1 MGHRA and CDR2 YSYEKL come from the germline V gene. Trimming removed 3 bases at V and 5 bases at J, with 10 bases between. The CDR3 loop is CASSHPRDTEAFF. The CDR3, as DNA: TGCGCCAGCAGCCACCCCAGGGATACTGAAGCTTTCTTT.

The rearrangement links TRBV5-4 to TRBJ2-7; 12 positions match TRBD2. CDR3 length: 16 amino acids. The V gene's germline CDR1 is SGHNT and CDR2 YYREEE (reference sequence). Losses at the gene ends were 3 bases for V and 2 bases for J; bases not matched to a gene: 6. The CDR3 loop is CASSSRTSGKTYEQYF. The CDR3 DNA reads TGTGCCAGCAGCTCACGGACTAGCGGGAAGACCTACGAGCAGTACTTC.

CDR3 DNA sequence: TGTGCCAGCAGTTTAGGAGTGTACGGTTCACCCCTCCACTTT. Protein: CASSLGVYGSPLHF. The V call is TRBV27, the J call TRBJ1-6; D unresolved. Trimming removed 2 bases from V and 9 bases from J, with 11 bases in between. CDR3 length equals 14 residues. Per germline, CDR1 MNHEY and CDR2 SMNVEV (reference sequence).

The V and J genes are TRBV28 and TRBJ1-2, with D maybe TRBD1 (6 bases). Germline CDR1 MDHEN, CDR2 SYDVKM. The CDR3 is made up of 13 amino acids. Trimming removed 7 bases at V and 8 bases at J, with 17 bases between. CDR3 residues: CASTQQGISGYTF. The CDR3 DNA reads TGTGCCAGCACCCAACAGGGAATTTCGGGCTACACCTTC.

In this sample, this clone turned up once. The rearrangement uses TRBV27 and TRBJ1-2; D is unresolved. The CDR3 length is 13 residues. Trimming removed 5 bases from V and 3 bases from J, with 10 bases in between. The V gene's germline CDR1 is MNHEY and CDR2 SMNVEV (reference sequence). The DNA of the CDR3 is TGTGCCAGCAGTCTGAGAGGTGACTATGGCTACACCTTC. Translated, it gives CASSLRGDYGYTF.

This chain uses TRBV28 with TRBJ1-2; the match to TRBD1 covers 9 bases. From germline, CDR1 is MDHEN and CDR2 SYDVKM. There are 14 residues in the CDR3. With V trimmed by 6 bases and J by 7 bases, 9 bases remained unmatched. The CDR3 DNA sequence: TGTGCCAGCAGCTGGGACAGGGAATCTTCTGGCTACACCTTC. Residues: CASSWDRESSGYTF.

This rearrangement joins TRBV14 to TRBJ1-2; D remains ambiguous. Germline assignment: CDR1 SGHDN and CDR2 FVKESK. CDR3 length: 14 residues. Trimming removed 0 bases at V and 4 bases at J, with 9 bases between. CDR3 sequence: CASSQDSLVYGYTF. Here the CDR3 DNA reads TGTGCCAGCAGCCAAGACAGCCTAGTCTATGGCTACACCTTC.

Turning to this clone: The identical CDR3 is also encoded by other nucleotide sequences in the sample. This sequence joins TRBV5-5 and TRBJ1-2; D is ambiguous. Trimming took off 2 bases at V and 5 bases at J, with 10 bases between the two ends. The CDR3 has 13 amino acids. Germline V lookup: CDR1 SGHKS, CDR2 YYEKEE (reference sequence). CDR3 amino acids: CASSLGGDYGYTF. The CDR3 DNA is TGTGCCAGCAGCTTAGGAGGAGATTATGGCTACACCTTC. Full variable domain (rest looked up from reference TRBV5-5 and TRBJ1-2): DAGVTQSPTHLIKTRGQQVTLRCSPISGHKSVSWYQQVLGQGPQFIFQYYEKEERGRGNFPDRFSARQFPNYSSELNVNALLLGDSALYLCASSLGGDYGYTFGSGTRLTVV.

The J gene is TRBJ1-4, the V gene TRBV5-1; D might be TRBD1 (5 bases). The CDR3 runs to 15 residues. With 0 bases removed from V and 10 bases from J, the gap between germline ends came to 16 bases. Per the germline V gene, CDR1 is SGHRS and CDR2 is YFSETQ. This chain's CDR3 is CASSLAAGPPGKLFF. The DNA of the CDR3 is TGCGCCAGCAGCTTGGCAGCGGGGCCTCCCGGAAAACTGTTTTTT.

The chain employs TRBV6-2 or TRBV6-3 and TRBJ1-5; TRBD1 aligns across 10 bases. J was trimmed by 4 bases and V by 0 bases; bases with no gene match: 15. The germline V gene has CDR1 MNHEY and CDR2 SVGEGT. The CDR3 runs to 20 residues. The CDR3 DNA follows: TGTGCCAGCAGTTACTCGATCGTCCCGGGACAGGGGACGATGAATCAGCCCCAGCATTTT. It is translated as CASSYSIVPGQGTMNQPQHF.

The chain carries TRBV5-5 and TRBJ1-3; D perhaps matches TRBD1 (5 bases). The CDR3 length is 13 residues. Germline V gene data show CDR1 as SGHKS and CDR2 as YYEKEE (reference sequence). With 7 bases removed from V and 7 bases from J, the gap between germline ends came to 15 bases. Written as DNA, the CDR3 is TGTGCCAGCGAAGTCGAAGGGGTGAACACCATATATTTT. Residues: CASEVEGVNTIYF.

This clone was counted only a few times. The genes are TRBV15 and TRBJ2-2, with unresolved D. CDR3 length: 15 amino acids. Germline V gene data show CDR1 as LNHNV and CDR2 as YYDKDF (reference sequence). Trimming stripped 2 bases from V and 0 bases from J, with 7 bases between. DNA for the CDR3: TGTGCCACCAGCAGAAATACAGCGAACACCGGGGAGCTGTTTTTT. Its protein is CATSRNTANTGELFF.

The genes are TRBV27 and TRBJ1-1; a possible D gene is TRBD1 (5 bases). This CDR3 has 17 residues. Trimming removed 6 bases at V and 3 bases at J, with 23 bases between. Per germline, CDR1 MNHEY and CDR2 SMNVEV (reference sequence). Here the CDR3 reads CASRAFRTARDHTEAFF. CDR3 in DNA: TGTGCCAGCAGGGCCTTTAGGACCGCCAGGGATCACACTGAAGCTTTCTTT.

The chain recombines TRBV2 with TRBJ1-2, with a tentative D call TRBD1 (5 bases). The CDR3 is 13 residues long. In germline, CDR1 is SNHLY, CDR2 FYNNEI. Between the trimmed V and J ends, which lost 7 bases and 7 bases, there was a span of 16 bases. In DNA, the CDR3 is TGTGCCAGCAACCTGGGGGGGAGGGGTGGCTACACCTTC. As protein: CASNLGGRGGYTF. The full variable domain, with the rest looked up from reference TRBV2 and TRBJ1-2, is EPEVTQTPSHQVTQMGQEVILRCVPISNHLYFYWYRQILGQKVEFLVSFYNNEISEKSEIFDDQFSVERPDGSNFTLKIRSTKLEDSAMYFCASNLGGRGGYTFGSGTRLTVV.

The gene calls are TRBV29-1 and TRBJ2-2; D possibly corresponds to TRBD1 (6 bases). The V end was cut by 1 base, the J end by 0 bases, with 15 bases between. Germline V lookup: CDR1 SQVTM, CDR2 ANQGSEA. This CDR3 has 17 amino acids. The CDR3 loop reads CSVEAQGPSSNTGELFF. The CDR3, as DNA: TGCAGCGTTGAAGCCCAGGGGCCAAGCTCGAACACCGGGGAGCTGTTTTTT.

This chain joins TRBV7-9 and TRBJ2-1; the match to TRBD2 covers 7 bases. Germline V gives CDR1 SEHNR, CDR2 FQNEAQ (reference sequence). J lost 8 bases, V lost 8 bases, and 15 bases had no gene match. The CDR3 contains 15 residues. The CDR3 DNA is TGTGCCAGCCGCCCATTGGCGGGAGATGAGGATGAGCAGTTCTTC. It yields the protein CASRPLAGDEDEQFF.

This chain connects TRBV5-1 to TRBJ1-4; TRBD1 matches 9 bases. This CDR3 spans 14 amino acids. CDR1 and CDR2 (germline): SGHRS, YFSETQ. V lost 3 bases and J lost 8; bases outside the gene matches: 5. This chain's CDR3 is CASSSRTGVEKLFF. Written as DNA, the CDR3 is TGCGCCAGCAGCTCAAGGACAGGGGTGGAAAAACTGTTTTTT.

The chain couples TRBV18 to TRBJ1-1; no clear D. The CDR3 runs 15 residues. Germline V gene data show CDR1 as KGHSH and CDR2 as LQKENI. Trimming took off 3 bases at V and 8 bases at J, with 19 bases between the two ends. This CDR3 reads CASSPRSREVEEAFF. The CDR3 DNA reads TGTGCCAGCTCACCCCGGTCCCGAGAGGTCGAAGAAGCTTTCTTT.

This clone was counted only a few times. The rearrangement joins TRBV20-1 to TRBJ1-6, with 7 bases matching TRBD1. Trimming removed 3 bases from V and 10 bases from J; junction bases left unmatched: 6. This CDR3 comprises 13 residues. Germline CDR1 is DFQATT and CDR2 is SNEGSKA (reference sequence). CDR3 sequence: CSASGDSSSPLHF. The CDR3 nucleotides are TGCAGTGCTAGTGGGGACAGTAGCTCACCCCTCCACTTT.